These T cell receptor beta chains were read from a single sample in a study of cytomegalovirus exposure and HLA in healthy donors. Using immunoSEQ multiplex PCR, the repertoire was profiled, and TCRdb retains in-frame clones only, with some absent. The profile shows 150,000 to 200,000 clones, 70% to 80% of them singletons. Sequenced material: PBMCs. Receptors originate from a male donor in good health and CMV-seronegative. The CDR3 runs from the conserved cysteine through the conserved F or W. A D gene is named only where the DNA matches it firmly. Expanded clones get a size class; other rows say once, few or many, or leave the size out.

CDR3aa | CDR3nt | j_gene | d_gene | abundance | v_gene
CASSLPRGANYGYTF | TGTGCCAGCAGTCTCCCGCGTGGAGCTAACTATGGCTACACCTTC | TRBJ1-2 | - | - | TRBV6-1
CASSLVSRVTYNEQFF | TGTGCCAGCAGCTTGGTGAGCAGGGTGACCTACAATGAGCAGTTCTTC | TRBJ2-1 | - | - | TRBV5-6
CASSLGVAGAYEQYF | TGTGCCAGCAGCCTAGGGGTAGCGGGGGCCTACGAGCAGTACTTC | TRBJ2-7 | TRBD2 | - | TRBV11-2
CASSLRVAGAGELFF | TGTGCCAGCAGCTTAAGGGTAGCGGGAGCCGGGGAGCTATTTTTT | TRBJ2-2 | TRBD2 | - | TRBV11-2
CASSISEGARQPQHF | TGTGCCAGCAGCATATCGGAGGGGGCAAGGCAGCCCCAGCATTTT | TRBJ1-5 | TRBD1 | - | TRBV2
CASSPPGTSEKLFF | TGTGCCAGCTCACCACCCGGGACAAGCGAAAAACTGTTTTTT | TRBJ1-4 | - | - | TRBV18
CASSSSTVSGNTIYF | TGCGCCAGCAGCTCCTCGACAGTTTCTGGAAACACCATATATTTT | TRBJ1-3 | - | - | TRBV5-1
CASSLDGERSDF | TGTGCCAGCAGCTTAGACGGTGAGCGGAGCGACTTC | TRBJ2-7 | - | - | TRBV11-2
CASSVVRGRRYEQYF | TGTGCCAGCAGCGTAGTTCGCGGGAGACGCTACGAGCAGTACTTC | TRBJ2-7 | TRBD2 | - | TRBV9
CASSVQTGGPYNEQFF | TGTGCCAGCAGCGTCCAAACAGGGGGCCCCTACAATGAGCAGTTCTTC | TRBJ2-1 | TRBD1 | once | TRBV5-4
CASSVAGDGYEQYF | TGTGCCAGCAGCGTAGCGGGGGACGGGTACGAGCAGTACTTC | TRBJ2-7 | - | once | TRBV9
CASSVRGGDTQYF | TGTGCCAGCAGCGTGCGGGGTGGAGATACGCAGTATTTT | TRBJ2-3 | - | few | TRBV9
CASSGTGTGTQETQYF | TGTGCCAGCAGCGGAACCGGGACAGGGACCCAAGAGACCCAGTACTTC | TRBJ2-5 | TRBD1 | once | TRBV13
CASSLEGQGGTEAFF | TGCGCCAGCAGCTTGGAGGGACAGGGGGGGACTGAAGCTTTCTTT | TRBJ1-1 | TRBD1 | - | TRBV5-1